These T cell receptor beta chains were read from a single sample in a study of CD8 T cells in Susac syndrome. TCRdb itself ran the immunoSEQ multiplex PCR reads through MiXCR, one entry per CDR3 protein. This table holds over 150,000 distinct CDR3 sequences, about 96% found once. Sequencing was performed on CD4+ T cells from PBMCs. All receptors come from a human donor with Susac syndrome. CDR3s include the opening cysteine and the closing phenylalanine or tryptophan. A D gene is named only where the DNA matches it firmly. The listing skips clone size in some rows; elsewhere it reads once, few, many or a size class.

v_call: TRBV11-2; d_call: -; clone_size: -; j_call: TRBJ2-2; cdr3_aa: CASSFENTGELFF; cdr3_nt: TGTGCCAGCAGCTTTGAGAACACCGGGGAGCTGTTTTTT
v_call: TRBV20-1; d_call: TRBD1; clone_size: -; j_call: TRBJ2-7; cdr3_aa: CSANRGTYEQYF; cdr3_nt: TGCAGTGCAAACAGGGGAACCTACGAGCAGTACTTC
v_call: TRBV7-9; d_call: -; clone_size: -; j_call: TRBJ2-7; cdr3_aa: CASSALSYEQYF; cdr3_nt: TGTGCCAGCAGCGCGCTGTCGTATGAGCAGTACTTC
v_call: TRBV29-1; d_call: -; clone_size: -; j_call: TRBJ2-6; cdr3_aa: CSVRDTFSGANVLTF; cdr3_nt: TGCAGCGTCAGGGACACCTTCTCTGGGGCCAACGTCCTGACTTTC
v_call: TRBV7-2; d_call: -; clone_size: -; j_call: TRBJ1-4; cdr3_aa: CASSFAGGEKLFF; cdr3_nt: TGTGCCAGCAGCTTCGCGGGGGGTGAAAAACTGTTTTTT
v_call: TRBV15; d_call: -; clone_size: -; j_call: TRBJ2-7; cdr3_aa: CATSRDLYSYEQYF; cdr3_nt: TGTGCCACCAGCAGAGATCTATACTCCTACGAGCAGTACTTC
v_call: TRBV20-1; d_call: -; clone_size: -; j_call: TRBJ2-5; cdr3_aa: CSASLLGETQYF; cdr3_nt: TGCAGTGCTAGTTTGTTGGGGGAGACCCAGTACTTC
v_call: TRBV6-2/TRBV6-3; d_call: -; clone_size: few; j_call: TRBJ2-5; cdr3_aa: CASSYSRETQYF; cdr3_nt: TGTGCCAGCTCGTACAGTAGGGAGACCCAGTACTTC
v_call: TRBV7-9; d_call: TRBD2; clone_size: -; j_call: TRBJ2-3; cdr3_aa: CASSPGGGAFTDTQYF; cdr3_nt: TGTGCCAGCAGCCCAGGCGGGGGGGCGTTCACAGATACGCAGTATTTT
v_call: TRBV20-1; d_call: -; clone_size: -; j_call: TRBJ2-3; cdr3_aa: CSPSDETDTQYF; cdr3_nt: TGCAGTCCTAGCGACGAAACTGATACGCAGTATTTT
v_call: TRBV7-3; d_call: TRBD2; clone_size: -; j_call: TRBJ2-3; cdr3_aa: CASSLQASGSTDTQYF; cdr3_nt: TGTGCCAGCAGCTTACAAGCTAGCGGGAGCACAGATACGCAGTATTTT
v_call: TRBV29-1; d_call: TRBD2; clone_size: -; j_call: TRBJ2-1; cdr3_aa: CSVLAGVGNEQFF; cdr3_nt: TGCAGCGTTCTAGCGGGAGTCGGGAATGAGCAGTTCTTC
v_call: TRBV9; d_call: -; clone_size: -; j_call: TRBJ1-3; cdr3_aa: CASSVESYSGNTIYF; cdr3_nt: TGTGCCAGCAGCGTAGAATCGTACTCTGGAAACACCATATATTTT
v_call: TRBV29-1; d_call: TRBD2; clone_size: -; j_call: TRBJ2-3; cdr3_aa: CSVALAGGRADTQYF; cdr3_nt: TGCAGCGTGGCACTAGCGGGGGGGCGGGCAGATACGCAGTATTTT
v_call: TRBV7-9; d_call: -; clone_size: few; j_call: TRBJ2-5; cdr3_aa: CASSQIQGTQYF; cdr3_nt: TGTGCCAGCAGCCAAATCCAGGGGACCCAGTACTTC
v_call: TRBV14; d_call: -; clone_size: -; j_call: TRBJ1-5; cdr3_aa: CASSPGSWNQPQHF; cdr3_nt: TGTGCCAGCAGTCCAGGAAGTTGGAATCAGCCCCAGCATTTT
v_call: TRBV20-1; d_call: TRBD1; clone_size: -; j_call: TRBJ2-5; cdr3_aa: CSASPGQGRETQYF; cdr3_nt: TGCAGTGCTAGCCCCGGACAGGGTAGAGAGACCCAGTACTTC
v_call: TRBV7-9; d_call: TRBD1; clone_size: -; j_call: TRBJ2-5; cdr3_aa: CASGAGTGEGETQYF; cdr3_nt: TGTGCCAGCGGCGCTGGGACAGGGGAGGGGGAGACCCAGTACTTC
v_call: TRBV6-2/TRBV6-3; d_call: TRBD1; clone_size: once; j_call: TRBJ1-5; cdr3_aa: CASSYTGDQPQHF; cdr3_nt: TGTGCCAGCAGTTACACAGGGGACCAGCCCCAGCATTTT
v_call: TRBV6-2/TRBV6-3; d_call: -; clone_size: -; j_call: TRBJ2-6; cdr3_aa: CASRWGLGANVLTF; cdr3_nt: TGTGCCAGCCGTTGGGGGCTTGGGGCCAACGTCCTGACTTTC
v_call: TRBV20-1; d_call: TRBD1; clone_size: -; j_call: TRBJ1-2; cdr3_aa: CSAHTGGDYGYTF; cdr3_nt: TGCAGTGCGCATACAGGGGGCGACTATGGCTACACCTTC
v_call: TRBV30; d_call: -; clone_size: -; j_call: TRBJ1-2; cdr3_aa: CAWQQSTNYGYTF; cdr3_nt: TGTGCCTGGCAACAATCTACTAACTATGGCTACACCTTC
v_call: TRBV7-2; d_call: -; clone_size: -; j_call: TRBJ2-5; cdr3_aa: CASSAVGVGGRETQYF; cdr3_nt: TGTGCCAGCAGCGCCGTTGGGGTAGGCGGGCGGGAGACCCAGTACTTC
v_call: TRBV13; d_call: TRBD1; clone_size: -; j_call: TRBJ1-1; cdr3_aa: CASSSGRGEGYIVNTEAFF; cdr3_nt: TGTGCCAGCAGCTCCGGCAGGGGGGAAGGTTACATCGTGAACACTGAAGCTTTCTTT
v_call: TRBV7-3; d_call: -; clone_size: -; j_call: TRBJ2-5; cdr3_aa: CASSYTGRETQYF; cdr3_nt: TGTGCCAGCAGCTATACAGGGAGGGAGACCCAGTACTTC
v_call: TRBV7-3; d_call: -; clone_size: -; j_call: TRBJ2-1; cdr3_aa: CASTPTYSSYNEQFF; cdr3_nt: TGTGCCAGCACCCCAACTTACAGCTCCTACAATGAGCAGTTCTTC
v_call: TRBV7-6; d_call: -; clone_size: -; j_call: TRBJ1-5; cdr3_aa: CASSLGSASNQPQHF; cdr3_nt: TGTGCCAGCAGCTTGGGGTCGGCCAGTAATCAGCCCCAGCATTTT
v_call: TRBV7-9; d_call: TRBD2; clone_size: -; j_call: TRBJ2-7; cdr3_aa: CASSYSGRIDEQYF; cdr3_nt: TGTGCCAGCAGTTATAGCGGGAGAATCGACGAGCAGTACTTC
v_call: TRBV3-1; d_call: -; clone_size: -; j_call: TRBJ1-4; cdr3_aa: CASGRISEKLFF; cdr3_nt: TGTGCCAGCGGAAGGATCAGTGAAAAACTGTTTTTT
v_call: TRBV3-1; d_call: TRBD1; clone_size: -; j_call: TRBJ1-1; cdr3_aa: CASSHQGTGRTEAFF; cdr3_nt: TGTGCCAGCAGTCACCAGGGGACAGGGAGAACTGAAGCTTTCTTT
v_call: TRBV11-2; d_call: -; clone_size: few; j_call: TRBJ1-1; cdr3_aa: CASSRTVEAFF; cdr3_nt: TGTGCCAGCAGCAGGACAGTTGAAGCTTTCTTT
v_call: TRBV7-8; d_call: TRBD1; clone_size: -; j_call: TRBJ2-5; cdr3_aa: CASRNGTGRQETQYF; cdr3_nt: TGTGCCAGCAGGAACGGGACAGGGAGGCAAGAGACCCAGTACTTC
v_call: TRBV12-3/TRBV12-4; d_call: -; clone_size: -; j_call: TRBJ1-5; cdr3_aa: CASRDNRANQPQHF; cdr3_nt: TGTGCCAGCAGGGACAACAGGGCAAATCAGCCCCAGCATTTT
v_call: TRBV7-2; d_call: -; clone_size: -; j_call: TRBJ1-5; cdr3_aa: CASSPMGSGGPQHF; cdr3_nt: TGTGCCAGCAGCCCTATGGGCTCTGGAGGGCCCCAGCATTTT
v_call: TRBV19; d_call: TRBD1; clone_size: few; j_call: TRBJ1-5; cdr3_aa: CASSRDRVGQPQHF; cdr3_nt: TGTGCCAGTAGTCGGGACAGGGTGGGACAGCCCCAGCATTTT
v_call: TRBV5-1; d_call: -; clone_size: -; j_call: TRBJ2-6; cdr3_aa: CASSKDLGANVLTF; cdr3_nt: TGCGCCAGCAGCAAGGACCTAGGGGCCAACGTCCTGACTTTC
v_call: TRBV5-1; d_call: TRBD1; clone_size: -; j_call: TRBJ2-3; cdr3_aa: CASSSPRGQGWTDTQYF; cdr3_nt: TGCGCCAGCAGCTCCCCAAGGGGACAGGGATGGACAGATACGCAGTATTTT
v_call: TRBV29-1; d_call: TRBD1; clone_size: -; j_call: TRBJ2-1; cdr3_aa: CSARMDRVGNEQFF; cdr3_nt: TGCAGCGCCAGAATGGACAGGGTAGGCAATGAGCAGTTCTTC
v_call: TRBV18; d_call: -; clone_size: -; j_call: TRBJ2-1; cdr3_aa: CASSLTFDNEQFF; cdr3_nt: TGTGCCAGCTCACTGACGTTTGACAATGAGCAGTTCTTC
v_call: TRBV7-9; d_call: -; clone_size: -; j_call: TRBJ2-1; cdr3_aa: CASNPTPNEQFF; cdr3_nt: TGTGCCAGCAACCCGACCCCCAATGAGCAGTTCTTC
v_call: TRBV5-6; d_call: TRBD2; clone_size: -; j_call: TRBJ2-1; cdr3_aa: CASSGTSPGLGADEQFF; cdr3_nt: TGTGCCAGCAGTGGCACTTCCCCGGGACTAGGGGCGGATGAGCAGTTCTTC
v_call: TRBV7-2; d_call: TRBD2; clone_size: -; j_call: TRBJ2-5; cdr3_aa: CASSLQSGRGGETQYF; cdr3_nt: TGTGCCAGCAGCTTACAAAGCGGGAGGGGGGGAGAGACCCAGTACTTC
v_call: TRBV9; d_call: TRBD2; clone_size: -; j_call: TRBJ2-1; cdr3_aa: CASSVNIIAGGRNEQFF; cdr3_nt: TGTGCCAGCAGCGTAAACATTATAGCGGGAGGGCGTAATGAGCAGTTCTTC
v_call: TRBV10-3; d_call: -; clone_size: once; j_call: TRBJ1-2; cdr3_aa: CAISESGQRYGYTF; cdr3_nt: TGTGCCATCAGTGAGTCAGGGCAGCGCTATGGCTACACCTTC
v_call: TRBV24-1; d_call: TRBD1; clone_size: -; j_call: TRBJ2-1; cdr3_aa: CATSDFSRQGFFEQFF; cdr3_nt: TGTGCCACCAGTGATTTTAGCCGACAGGGCTTCTTTGAGCAGTTCTTC
v_call: TRBV5-1; d_call: TRBD1; clone_size: -; j_call: TRBJ2-1; cdr3_aa: CASSFGTEPSAEQFF; cdr3_nt: TGCGCCAGCAGCTTCGGGACAGAACCCTCGGCTGAGCAGTTCTTC
v_call: TRBV3-1; d_call: -; clone_size: -; j_call: TRBJ2-5; cdr3_aa: CASSQGPGVEETQYF; cdr3_nt: TGTGCCAGCAGCCAGGGACCAGGGGTTGAAGAGACCCAGTACTTC
v_call: TRBV5-5; d_call: TRBD2; clone_size: once; j_call: TRBJ2-1; cdr3_aa: CASSLLRLAGAGNEQFF; cdr3_nt: TGTGCCAGCAGCTTGTTACGACTAGCGGGAGCCGGGAATGAGCAGTTCTTC
v_call: TRBV11-1; d_call: TRBD2; clone_size: few; j_call: TRBJ2-7; cdr3_aa: CASSLGLAGTYEQYF; cdr3_nt: TGTGCCAGCAGCTTAGGACTAGCGGGAACCTACGAGCAGTACTTC